Sequencing of this T cell receptor beta chain was carried out in a study of Ad26.COV2.S vaccination and SARS-CoV-2 variants. Study-wide context: Ad26.COV2.S, an intramuscular injection, was given once or twice 56 days apart.

This CDR3 has 13 amino acids. Per the germline V gene, CDR1 is LGHDT and CDR2 is YNNKEL (reference sequence). The ends lost 4 bases at V and 4 bases at J; junction bases unmatched: 3. Profiling relied on immunoSEQ multiplex PCR, and the TCRdb table lists in-frame clones only, not all of them. The table shows some 640,000 clones, with 70% to 90% occurring only once. Details on this clone: Its antigen is not known.

Treatment reported: 15 to 20 received Ad26.COV2.S at low or high dose, single or two shots; five or six received placebo; per-sample allocation not given. Specimens were obtained on day 63 following the first vaccine or placebo injection. Ad26 vector vaccine expressed Wuhan-strain SARS-CoV-2 spike. Study findings and constraints: Spike-specific responses of CD8+ and CD4+ T cells were reported to display substantial breadth after vaccination. Non-spike TCR breadth showed similarity between vaccine and placebo recipients.

This sequence originates from a person aged 18 to 59 who received the Ad26.COV2.S COVID-19 vaccine or a placebo. The V gene is TRBV3-1 (or the pseudogene TRBV3-2), the J gene TRBJ2-5, with 7 nucleotides matching TRBD2. The sample here was peripheral blood, taken in a trial of Ad26.COV2.S vaccine versus placebo. The CDR3 DNA reads as TGTGCCAGCAGCCCCCCGGGAGGAGAGACCCAGTACTTC. It yields the protein CASSPPGGETQYF.